A single T cell receptor (beta chain) is shown here with its context. The target antigen is unknown. In germline, CDR1 is SGHRS, CDR2 YFSETQ. V shed 2 bases and J shed 4 bases, with 9 bases lying between them. The CDR3 spans 13 residues. This entry is derived from a study of STAT3 mutations in large granular lymphocyte leukemia. Study-wide points: In some patients, a small highly pathogenic clone possibly went undetected. Every T-cell large granular lymphocyte leukemia patient had at least one immunodominant TCR beta clonotype.

Sequenced by immunoSEQ multiplex PCR; TCRdb stores in-frame clones only, minus some. The table has about 7,800 clones, about nine tenths seen once. The receptor was isolated from a man aged 50 to 60 with T-cell large granular lymphocyte leukemia. Some clones in this sample may be carry-over from other donors' samples. The sequenced sample was peripheral blood mononuclear cells. The V and J genes are TRBV5-1 and TRBJ1-2; D not certain. This CDR3 is CASSFEGSYGYTF. Written as DNA, the CDR3 is TGCGCCAGCAGCTTCGAAGGGTCCTATGGCTACACCTTC. Full variable domain (missing parts from reference TRBV5-1 and TRBJ1-2): KAGVTQTPRYLIKTRGQQVTLSCSPISGHRSVSWYQQTPGQGLQFLFEYFSETQRNKGNFPGRFSGRQFSNSRSEMNVSTLELGDSALYLCASSFEGSYGYTFGSGTRLTVV.